The 26 T cell receptor beta chains listed next were all sequenced from one sample in a study of technical replicates of blood from a handful of donors. The repertoire was sequenced with immunoSEQ multiplex PCR; TCRdb's copy has only in-frame clones and lacks some. Of tens of thousands of clones listed, roughly 94% are singletons. Input material: T cells isolated from PBMCs. These TCRs come from a human donor in good health.

The chain recombines TRBV28 with TRBJ2-1; 9 bases fit TRBD1. The germline gives CDR1 MDHEN, CDR2 SYDVKM. The CDR3 spans 15 residues. V was clipped by 4 bases and J by 5 bases; unmatched bases: 6. The CDR3 sequence: CASSSPGQGNNEQFF. The CDR3 DNA follows: TGTGCCAGCAGTTCTCCGGGACAGGGCAACAATGAGCAGTTCTTC. The full variable domain, in which reference TRBV28 and TRBJ2-1 provide the parts outside the CDR3, is DVKVTQSSRYLVKRTGEKVFLECVQDMDHENMFWYRQDPGLGLRLIYFSYDVKMKEKGDIPEGYSVSREKKERFSLILESASTNQTSMYLCASSSPGQGNNEQFFGPGTRLTVL.

The V and J genes are TRBV4-1 and TRBJ2-1; perhaps TRBD2 as D (6 bases). The CDR3 loop spans 13 amino acids. CDR1 is MGHRA, CDR2 YSYEKL, per germline. Trimming left V 8 bases short and J 0 bases short, with 8 bases between. The CDR3 nucleotides read TGCGCCAGCGGGGGGAGCTCCTACAATGAGCAGTTCTTC. This codes for CASGGSSYNEQFF.

The chain is built from TRBV28 and TRBJ2-7, with 9 bases lining up with TRBD1. With 6 bases clipped from V and 1 base from J, the junction kept 13 bases outside the gene matches. Germline lookup yields CDR1 MDHEN and CDR2 SYDVKM. The CDR3 sequence is 17 residues long. For the CDR3, the DNA is TGTGCCAGCAGCCCGCGACCTGGACAGGGGTCTTCCTACGAGCAGTACTTC. It codes for CASSPRPGQGSSYEQYF.

The chain links TRBV4-1 to TRBJ1-4, with 9 bases fitting TRBD1. Germline V CDR1 and CDR2: MGHRA, YSYEKL. CDR3 length: 19 amino acids. Unmatched junction bases numbered 11, after V lost 0 bases and J lost 3 bases. The CDR3 sequence is CASSQDRRGQGMPNEKLFF. CDR3 coding DNA: TGCGCCAGCAGCCAAGATCGGAGAGGACAGGGGATGCCTAATGAAAAACTGTTTTTT.

This clone was counted a single time. The chain is built from TRBV27 and TRBJ1-1; 8 bases align to TRBD1. Trimming removed 6 bases from V and 4 bases from J; junction bases left unmatched: 13. The CDR3 is 16 amino acids. Germline V CDR1 and CDR2: MNHEY, SMNVEV (reference sequence). The CDR3 bases are TGTGCCAGCAGCAGGGGGCGGTTCGTCGGCAGCACTGAAGCTTTCTTT. Translated, it gives CASSRGRFVGSTEAFF.

The chain uses TRBV30 and TRBJ1-5; weak D call: TRBD1 (5 bases). The CDR3 has 13 amino acids. The V end was cut by 4 bases, the J end by 2 bases, with 9 bases between. Germline V gene lookup returns CDR1 GTSNPN and CDR2 SVGIG (reference sequence). The CDR3: CAWNRGGNQPQHF. In nucleotides, the CDR3 is TGTGCCTGGAACCGGGGGGGCAATCAGCCCCAGCATTTT.

This chain links TRBV28 with TRBJ2-7, with TRBD2 matching over 11 bases. Germline CDR1 reads MDHEN; CDR2 reads SYDVKM. CDR3 length: 15 amino acids. V shed 4 bases, J shed 3 bases, and the junction held 5 bases outside the gene matches. The chain's CDR3 is CASSSLAGGDYEQYF. Here the CDR3 DNA reads TGTGCCAGCAGTTCTTTAGCGGGAGGGGACTACGAGCAGTACTTC.

The chain combines TRBV18 with TRBJ1-3; 7 bases line up with TRBD1. The CDR3 has 15 residues. Germline CDR1 reads KGHSH; CDR2 reads LQKENI. J was trimmed by 1 base and V by 5 bases; bases with no gene match: 5. Here the CDR3 DNA reads TGTGCCAGCTCAGACAACAGGGGTTCTGGAAACACCATATATTTT. Translating gives CASSDNRGSGNTIYF.

The V and J genes are TRBV6-1 and TRBJ1-2; D gene uncertain. CDR3 size: 11 residues. CDR1 MNHNS and CDR2 SASEGT come from the germline V gene. V was pared by 7 bases and J by 1 base, with 4 bases between. The CDR3 nucleotides are TGTGCCAGCACCAGTAACTATGGCTACACCTTC. This translates into CASTSNYGYTF.

For the CDR3, the DNA is TGTGCCAGCAACCAGGACAGGGGCCGAGAAAAACTGTTTTTT. This codes for CASNQDRGREKLFF. The rearrangement joins TRBV6-1 to TRBJ1-4, with 9 bases matching TRBD1. The germline V gene encodes CDR1 MNHNS and CDR2 SASEGT. The J segment lost 8 bases and the V segment lost 7 bases, leaving 8 bases of the junction unmatched. The CDR3 runs 14 residues.

CDR3 in amino acids: CASSVGDRESYGYTF. In DNA form, the CDR3 reads TGTGCCAGCAGCGTGGGGGACAGGGAGAGCTATGGCTACACCTTC. The V call is TRBV9, the J call TRBJ1-2, with TRBD1 identical over 9 bases. V shed 2 bases, J shed 4 bases, and the junction held 6 bases outside the gene matches. The CDR3 runs 15 residues. Germline V gene data show CDR1 as SGDLS and CDR2 as YYNGEE. Looking up the rest from reference TRBV9 and TRBJ1-2 gives the full variable domain: DSGVTQTPKHLITATGQRVTLRCSPRSGDLSVYWYQQSLDQGLQFLIQYYNGEERAKGNILERFSAQQFPDLHSELNLSSLELGDSALYFCASSVGDRESYGYTFGSGTRLTVV.

The J gene is TRBJ2-1, the V gene TRBV7-9; no clear D. The CDR3 loop spans 14 amino acids. Germline V gene data show CDR1 as SEHNR and CDR2 as FQNEAQ (reference sequence). V lost 1 base, J lost 1 base, and 5 bases lay in between. DNA of the CDR3: TGTGCCAGCAGCTTAGTAATTTCCTACAATGAGCAGTTCTTC. It specifies CASSLVISYNEQFF.

V usage is TRBV25-1 and J usage is TRBJ2-2; D uncertain. Germline CDR1 reads MGHDK; CDR2 reads SYGVNS. Trimming removed 2 bases at V and 5 bases at J, with 9 bases between. The CDR3 extends over 14 amino acids. The CDR3 DNA is TGTGCCAGCAGTGAACGTCTCCTTACCGGGGAGCTGTTTTTT. This translates into CASSERLLTGELFF.

This clone was observed a single time. The chain employs TRBV6-6 and TRBJ1-1; D remains unclear. The CDR3 runs to 16 residues. Germline V gene lookup returns CDR1 MNHNY and CDR2 SVGAGI (reference sequence). The V end was cut by 6 bases, the J end by 1 base, with 18 bases between. As DNA, the CDR3 is TGTGCCAGCAGGTACCCACCTACACCGGGGAACACTGAAGCTTTCTTT. It yields the protein CASRYPPTPGNTEAFF.

The V and J genes are TRBV6-4 and TRBJ1-1, with a possible D match to TRBD1 (5 bases). Germline V gene data show CDR1 as MRHNA and CDR2 as SNTAGT. CDR3 length equals 13 residues. V dropped 7 bases and J dropped 0 bases, with 9 bases sitting between them. CDR3 sequence (DNA): TGTGCCAGCACTAAGGGGCTGAACACTGAAGCTTTCTTT. This encodes CASTKGLNTEAFF.

V and J are TRBV2 and TRBJ1-3; 10 bases line up with TRBD1. V trimming: 4 bases; J trimming: 0 bases; junction bases outside the gene matches: 0. The CDR3 has 15 amino acids. Germline lookup yields CDR1 SNHLY and CDR2 FYNNEI. CDR3 sequence: CASSGDRGSGNTIYF. The CDR3 nucleotides read TGTGCCAGCAGTGGGGACAGGGGCTCTGGAAACACCATATATTTT.

The V call is TRBV7-6, the J call TRBJ1-2; the D is unclear. CDR1 is SGHVS and CDR2 is FNYEAQ in the germline V gene. V was clipped by 4 bases and J by 7 bases, with 19 bases between them. This CDR3 comprises 15 residues. The CDR3 bases are TGTGCCAGCAGCTCCCCGCGATTACGTAGTGGTGGCTACACCTTC. Amino acids: CASSSPRLRSGGYTF.

This chain links TRBV25-1 with TRBJ1-4; D unclear. Trimming left V 4 bases short and J 4 bases short, with 4 bases between. Looked up from germline, CDR1 is MGHDK and CDR2 is SYGVNS. CDR3 length equals 12 residues. CDR3 DNA sequence: TGTGCCAGCAGTGCGTTTAATGAAAAACTGTTTTTT. Protein: CASSAFNEKLFF.

V usage is TRBV28 and J usage is TRBJ2-5; 12 nucleotides agree with TRBD2. V lost 1 base, J lost 5 bases, and 8 bases stayed unmatched. Germline V lookup: CDR1 MDHEN, CDR2 SYDVKM. This CDR3 has 17 amino acids. DNA of the CDR3: TGTGCCAGCAGTTTATTTGGGCTAGCGGGAGGGGGGGAGACCCAGTACTTC. Its translation is CASSLFGLAGGGETQYF. Full variable domain (missing parts from reference TRBV28 and TRBJ2-5): DVKVTQSSRYLVKRTGEKVFLECVQDMDHENMFWYRQDPGLGLRLIYFSYDVKMKEKGDIPEGYSVSREKKERFSLILESASTNQTSMYLCASSLFGLAGGGETQYFGPGTRLLVL.

The rearrangement uses TRBV18 and TRBJ2-5; 11 bases agree with TRBD1. The length of the CDR3 is 17 residues. The trim removed 4 bases at V and 2 bases at J, leaving 9 bases unmatched. The V gene's germline CDR1 is KGHSH and CDR2 LQKENI. For the CDR3, the DNA is TGTGCCAGCTCACTAAAACCGGGACAGGGGGAACAAGAGACCCAGTACTTC. This encodes CASSLKPGQGEQETQYF.

The chain joins TRBV7-8 to TRBJ2-2, with TRBD2 matching 14 bases. The CDR3 has 18 amino acids. Germline V gene sequence: CDR1 SGHVS, CDR2 FQNEAQ. J gave up 3 bases and V 3 bases, and 6 bases lay outside the gene matches. The CDR3 loop reads CASSFGLAGGPDTGELFF. The CDR3 DNA sequence: TGTGCCAGCAGCTTCGGACTAGCGGGAGGTCCCGACACCGGGGAGCTGTTTTTT. Based on the CDR3 plus reference TRBV7-8 and TRBJ2-2, the full variable domain is GAGVSQSPRYKVAKRGQDVALRCDPISGHVSLFWYQQALGQGPEFLTYFQNEAQLDKSGLPSDRFFAERPEGSVSTLKIQRTQQEDSAVYLCASSFGLAGGPDTGELFFGEGSRLTVL.

This chain connects TRBV27 to TRBJ2-7; D is unresolved. The CDR3 has 12 amino acids. The V end was cut by 3 bases, the J end by 4 bases, with 7 bases between. Germline assignment: CDR1 MNHEY and CDR2 SMNVEV (reference sequence). For the CDR3, the DNA is TGTGCCAGCAGTTTGAATCAGTACGAGCAGTACTTC. It translates to CASSLNQYEQYF.

This chain connects TRBV5-4 to TRBJ2-1; TRBD2 aligns across 12 bases. V was clipped by 0 bases and J by 4 bases; unmatched bases: 5. The CDR3 has 17 residues. Germline CDR1 is SGHNT and CDR2 is YYREEE (reference sequence). CDR3 DNA: TGTGCCAGCAGCTTGGCTAGCGGGAGGGCTGGATACAATGAGCAGTTCTTC. Translating it yields CASSLASGRAGYNEQFF. The entire variable domain, with the rest obtained from reference TRBV5-4 and TRBJ2-1, is as follows: ETGVTQSPTHLIKTRGQQVTLRCSSQSGHNTVSWYQQALGQGPQFIFQYYREEENGRGNFPPRFSGLQFPNYSSELNVNALELDDSALYLCASSLASGRAGYNEQFFGPGTRLTVL.

J is TRBJ1-1 and V is TRBV5-1, with 11 bases aligning to TRBD1. The CDR3 totals 14 residues. The V gene end was trimmed by 4 bases and the J gene end by 1 base; junction bases not matched to a gene: 0. Germline CDR1 and CDR2: SGHRS and YFSETQ. The CDR3 protein is CASSGTGGNTEAFF. CDR3 bases: TGCGCCAGCAGCGGGACAGGGGGGAACACTGAAGCTTTCTTT.

This clone appeared a single time. This chain joins TRBV5-1 and TRBJ2-1; D might be TRBD1 (5 bases). Trimming took 2 bases from V and 0 from J, leaving 9 bases between them. The CDR3 loop spans 15 amino acids. From germline, CDR1 is SGHRS and CDR2 YFSETQ. CDR3 DNA sequence: TGCGCCAGCAGCTTTCAGGGCGGCTCCTACAATGAGCAGTTCTTC. Protein sequence: CASSFQGGSYNEQFF. The entire variable domain, with the rest obtained from reference TRBV5-1 and TRBJ2-1, is as follows: KAGVTQTPRYLIKTRGQQVTLSCSPISGHRSVSWYQQTPGQGLQFLFEYFSETQRNKGNFPGRFSGRQFSNSRSEMNVSTLELGDSALYLCASSFQGGSYNEQFFGPGTRLTVL.

This clone has a single count. This rearrangement joins TRBV6-5 to TRBJ2-7; 9 bases line up with TRBD1. V gave up 1 base and J gave up 4 bases; unmatched junction bases: 5. Per germline, CDR1 MNHEY and CDR2 SVGAGI. The CDR3 sequence is 15 residues long. CDR3 region: CASSYYTGGRYEQYF. The CDR3 DNA follows: TGTGCCAGCAGTTACTACACAGGGGGCCGGTACGAGCAGTACTTC.